Each of the 3 T cell receptor beta chains below was sequenced from the same sample in a study of OX40 agonist ivuxolimab in advanced cancers. Profiled with immunoSEQ multiplex PCR; TCRdb holds only in-frame clones, not every one. The table lists 35,000 to 55,000 clones, roughly 94% of them singletons. The sequenced sample was CD4+ or CD8+ T cells sorted from blood, obtained in a trial of the OX40 agonist ivuxolimab. The receptors come from an adult with an advanced solid tumor such as melanoma, head and neck, liver or kidney cancer.

The CDR3 sequence: CAWSVPTSGLPVGEQFF. The CDR3 coding sequence is TGTGCCTGGAGTGTACCCACTAGCGGTCTACCGGTCGGTGAGCAGTTCTTC. The chain employs TRBV30 and TRBJ2-1, with 8 bases matching TRBD2. The CDR3 sequence is 17 residues long. Germline CDR1 reads GTSNPN; CDR2 reads SVGIG (reference sequence). The V and J ends lost 0 bases and 9 bases, in that order; junction bases with no gene match: 16.

This chain links TRBV5-8 with TRBJ2-1; D is ambiguous. The V gene's germline CDR1 is SGHTS and CDR2 YDEGEE. V lost 0 bases, J lost 0 bases, and 13 bases lay in between. The CDR3 is made up of 17 amino acids. The CDR3 DNA follows: TGTGCCAGCAGCTTGGAAGGGCCCGTGAGCTCCTACAATGAGCAGTTCTTC. Amino acids: CASSLEGPVSSYNEQFF.

V is TRBV7-2 and J is TRBJ2-7; TRBD2 matches at 14 bases. Germline V lookup: CDR1 SGHTA, CDR2 FQGNSA. The CDR3 spans 19 residues. V dropped 5 bases and J dropped 2; count of bases not matched to a gene: 14. The CDR3: CASSKKPGLAGDVPYEQYF. The CDR3 coding sequence is TGTGCCAGCAGCAAAAAGCCGGGACTAGCGGGAGATGTCCCCTACGAGCAGTACTTC.